These T cell receptor beta chains were read from a single sample in a study of T cells in Graves' hyperthyroidism and ophthalmopathy. TCRdb called the multiplex PCR reads again in MiXCR, with one record for every CDR3 protein. Of about 540,000 distinct CDR3 sequences in the sample, around 46% were seen once. Sequencing was done on a sample of peripheral blood or thyroid tissue (not recorded which). The receptors shown here come from a woman aged 18-35 years with Graves' hyperthyroidism. The conserved cysteine and the conserved F or W are not part of the CDR3 here. Each record gives: V gene, J gene, CDR3 protein.

>TRBV15|TRBJ1-1
ATSRNTEVNTEAF
>TRBV29-1|TRBJ1-2
SVVGQNYGYT
>TRBV10-3|TRBJ2-7
ASSASRGSYEQY
>TRBV10-3|TRBJ1-6
AISKTGSSPLH
>TRBV18|TRBJ1-6
ASSPPLSGGARNSPLH
>TRBV2|TRBJ2-7
ASSEGQY
>TRBV11-2|TRBJ1-2
ASSLGSILRAGAYGYT
>TRBV11-2|TRBJ1-2
ASSLFSTRGDYGYT
>TRBV7-7|TRBJ2-7
ASSLTVRAGGPYEQY
>TRBV29-1|TRBJ1-6
SVGQGINSPLH
>TRBV19|TRBJ1-5
ASLRGTGGNQPQH
>TRBV13|TRBJ1-5
ASSVADRGYQPQH
>TRBV9|TRBJ2-7
ASSPGWSEQY
>TRBV29-1|TRBJ1-1
SYGQGGTEAF
>TRBV20-1|TRBJ2-5
SAPWDRKGTQY
>TRBV2|TRBJ1-1
ASSGRTTEAF
>TRBV25-1|TRBJ2-2
ASSEYRATGELF
>TRBV25-1|TRBJ1-5
ASSAGGAYSNQPQH
>TRBV12-3/TRBV12-4|TRBJ1-5
ASSSRQGGNQPQH
>TRBV29-1|TRBJ1-1
SLETTNTEAF
>TRBV25-1|TRBJ1-6
ASSPTWGQGDNSPLH
>TRBV20-1|TRBJ2-2
SAGAGELF
>TRBV7-9|TRBJ2-5
ASTSGGTQY
>TRBV7-9|TRBJ1-1
ASSTGGEAF
>TRBV10-3|NA
AISEWSGLAGGEQY
>TRBV5-1|TRBJ1-2
ASSLGRISYGYT